A single sample is the source of the 22 T cell receptor beta chains below, sequenced in a study of T cell responses to AZD1222 COVID-19 vaccine. Assay: immunoSEQ multiplex PCR; the TCRdb copy retains only in-frame clones and omits some. Here the sample spans 98,000 or so clones, about 81% being singletons. The sequencing used peripheral blood, collected 28 days after the second AZD1222 dose. The receptors were gathered from an adult who received the AZD1222 COVID-19 vaccine.

The J gene is TRBJ2-7, the V gene TRBV19; TRBD2 aligns across 7 bases. This CDR3 is 15 amino acids long. After removal of 1 base from V and 2 bases from J, the junction contained 5 bases not matched to a gene. Per germline, CDR1 LNHDA and CDR2 SQIVND (reference sequence). CDR3 sequence reads: CASSIGLADPYEQYF. As DNA, the CDR3 is TGTGCCAGTAGTATAGGGCTAGCGGATCCCTACGAGCAGTACTTC.

This rearrangement joins TRBV19 to TRBJ1-1; D call uncertain. The CDR3 has 18 amino acids. Germline loops: CDR1 LNHDA, CDR2 SQIVND (reference sequence). The V gene lost 0 bases and the J gene lost 2 bases, with 19 bases spanning the gap. The CDR3 region is CASSIDQYQAVRNTEAFF. CDR3 sequence (DNA): TGTGCCAGTAGTATAGATCAGTATCAAGCGGTGAGAAACACTGAAGCTTTCTTT.

The rearrangement uses TRBV11-3 and TRBJ2-5; TRBD1 is a possible D gene (6 bases). Germline-derived CDR1 and CDR2 are SGHNT and YENEEA. This CDR3 spans 13 amino acids. V lost 3 bases to trimming and J lost 3 bases, with 8 bases between them. The CDR3 sequence: CASSFTGKETQYF. The CDR3 nucleotides are TGTGCCAGCAGCTTTACAGGGAAAGAGACCCAGTACTTC.

This chain joins TRBV19 and TRBJ1-5; TRBD1 is a possible D gene (5 bases). The germline gives CDR1 LNHDA, CDR2 SQIVND (reference sequence). This CDR3 contains 14 residues. The V and J ends lost 8 bases and 3 bases respectively, with 14 bases between them. CDR3 DNA sequence: TGTGCCAGTGATAAGGGACGGCTCAATCAGCCCCAGCATTTT. The encoded protein is CASDKGRLNQPQHF.

The sample holds one count of this clone. The sample has other DNA sequences that encode this CDR3 too. The V and J genes are TRBV7-9 and TRBJ1-5; D uncertain. CDR1 is SEHNR, CDR2 FQNEAQ, per germline (reference sequence). Trimming cost V 0 bases and J 7 bases, with 4 bases left between them. The CDR3 is 12 residues long. The CDR3: CASSLAGQPQHF. CDR3 sequence (DNA): TGTGCCAGCAGCTTAGCGGGACAGCCCCAGCATTTT. Supplemented by reference TRBV7-9 and TRBJ1-5, the full variable domain reads DTGVSQNPRHKITKRGQNVTFRCDPISEHNRLYWYRQTLGQGPEFLTYFQNEAQLEKSRLLSDRFSAERPKGSFSTLEIQRTEQGDSAMYLCASSLAGQPQHFGDGTRLSIL.

The V and J genes are TRBV25-1 and TRBJ2-3; D may match TRBD1 or TRBD2 (5 bases each). CDR1 MGHDK and CDR2 SYGVNS come from the germline V gene. CDR3 size: 13 residues. V lost 8 bases and J lost 4, with 13 bases in between. CDR3 region: CASSHGGADTQYF. The CDR3 nucleotides read TGTGCCAGCTCCCATGGGGGTGCAGATACGCAGTATTTT.

The chain couples TRBV9 to TRBJ2-2; TRBD2 matches at 7 bases. The CDR3 runs 16 residues. The trim removed 4 bases at V and 2 bases at J, leaving 8 bases unmatched. Germline CDR1 is SGDLS and CDR2 is YYNGEE. The DNA of the CDR3 is TGTGCCAGCAGCCCAATCCAGGGACTAAACACCGGGGAGCTGTTTTTT. It codes for CASSPIQGLNTGELFF.

The chain joins TRBV6-5 to TRBJ1-4; no clear D. CDR3 size: 14 residues. With 7 bases removed from V and 8 bases from J, the gap between germline ends came to 17 bases. CDR1 and CDR2 (germline): MNHEY, SVGAGI. For the CDR3, the DNA is TGTGCCAGCAACGAGGTGAGCCCGAAGGAAAAACTGTTTTTT. It is translated as CASNEVSPKEKLFF.

This clone was counted a single time. V gene TRBV27 combines with J gene TRBJ2-7; no definite D call. V lost 4 bases and J lost 4, with 26 bases in between. The CDR3 length is 18 residues. Germline loops: CDR1 MNHEY, CDR2 SMNVEV (reference sequence). The CDR3 DNA reads TGTGCCAGCAGTTCTCGATCGGGCCCCGCGTTTTTGGGGTACGAGCAGTACTTC. Its translation is CASSSRSGPAFLGYEQYF.

This chain joins TRBV29-1 and TRBJ2-2; D is unclear. Trimming pared 8 bases from V and 0 bases from J, leaving 13 bases between. The CDR3 sequence is 14 residues long. Germline values: CDR1 SQVTM, CDR2 ANQGSEA. The CDR3 DNA is TGCAGCACTCGGAAGGGTACGAACACCGGGGAGCTGTTTTTT. This gives the protein CSTRKGTNTGELFF.

The chain couples TRBV29-1 to TRBJ1-1, with D unclear. Trimming stripped 4 bases from V and 1 base from J, with 10 bases between. The germline gives CDR1 SQVTM, CDR2 ANQGSEA. The CDR3 covers 13 residues. Written as DNA, the CDR3 is TGCAGCGTTGTCAGGACGTCGAACACTGAAGCTTTCTTT. It specifies CSVVRTSNTEAFF.

The chain couples TRBV19 to TRBJ2-7; the match to TRBD2 covers 8 bases. The CDR3 totals 13 residues. The junction had 3 bases not matched to a gene; V was cut back by 4 bases and J by 4 bases. The V gene's germline CDR1 is LNHDA and CDR2 SQIVND (reference sequence). Here the CDR3 DNA reads TGTGCCAGTAGTACGAGCGGGAGATACGAGCAGTACTTC. This gives the protein CASSTSGRYEQYF.

This chain uses TRBV21-1 with TRBJ2-7; whether TRBD1, the table's D call, matches the DNA was not checked. TRBV21-1 constitutes a pseudogene. The CDR3 consists of 16 residues. The CDR3 bases are TGTGCCAGCACCAACTACGTTCCAAGGGGATTCTACGAGCAGTACTTC. It is translated as CASTNYVPRGFYEQYF.

The V and J genes are TRBV7-2 and TRBJ2-2, with 9 nucleotides matching TRBD1. The V and J ends lost 5 bases and 4 bases, in that order; junction bases with no gene match: 5. This CDR3 is built from 15 residues. CDR1 and CDR2 (germline): SGHTA, FQGNSA. CDR3 residues: CASSPGQGGTGELFF. In DNA, the CDR3 is TGTGCCAGCAGCCCGGGACAGGGCGGCACCGGGGAGCTGTTTTTT.

The CDR3 is CASSFQGTEYF. CDR3 DNA sequence: TGCGCCAGCAGCTTTCAGGGTACTGAGTACTTC. The chain recombines TRBV5-1 with TRBJ2-7; possible D gene TRBD1, 5 bases. The germline V gene encodes CDR1 SGHRS and CDR2 YFSETQ. The CDR3 totals 11 residues. Trimming removed 2 bases from V and 11 bases from J, with 11 bases in between.

This clone was detected a few times. The rearrangement joins TRBV10-3 to TRBJ1-5; D is unresolved. Germline lookup yields CDR1 ENHRY and CDR2 SYGVKD. The CDR3 totals 15 residues. Trimming took 2 bases from V and 0 from J, leaving 8 bases between them. The CDR3 sequence is CAISEGRLSNQPQHF. The DNA of the CDR3 is TGTGCCATCAGTGAGGGACGTCTTAGCAATCAGCCCCAGCATTTT.

This clone was recorded a few times. J is TRBJ1-5 and V is TRBV6-5, with D uncertain. The V end was cut by 6 bases, the J end by 1 base, with 7 bases between. This CDR3 is 13 amino acids long. Germline V gives CDR1 MNHEY, CDR2 SVGAGI. The CDR3 DNA sequence: TGTGCCAGCAGCATTGGGAGCAATCAGCCCCAGCATTTT. This translates into CASSIGSNQPQHF.

V usage is TRBV7-9 and J usage is TRBJ2-7, with D unclear. The CDR3 spans 15 residues. Germline V gene sequence: CDR1 SEHNR, CDR2 FQNEAQ (reference sequence). V dropped 6 bases and J dropped 3 bases, with 18 bases sitting between them. The CDR3, as DNA: TGTGCCAGCAGTTCAGGTAGGGCAGGCCACTACGAGCAGTACTTC. It codes for CASSSGRAGHYEQYF.

This rearrangement joins TRBV6-2 or TRBV6-3 to TRBJ2-1; a possible D gene is TRBD2 (6 bases). The CDR3 contains 14 residues. From germline, CDR1 is MNHEY and CDR2 SVGEGT. The V and J ends lost 2 bases and 9 bases respectively, with 14 bases between them. The CDR3 here is CASSYPGLSGEQFF. DNA of the CDR3: TGTGCCAGCAGTTACCCGGGACTTTCGGGTGAGCAGTTCTTC.

This rearrangement joins TRBV5-4 to TRBJ1-1; possibly TRBD1 for D (6 bases). The V end lost 0 bases, the J end lost 0 bases, and 9 bases lay between the germline ends. This CDR3 comprises 15 residues. Per germline, CDR1 SGHNT and CDR2 YYREEE (reference sequence). The CDR3 here is CASSLADRLNTEAFF. For the CDR3, the DNA is TGTGCCAGCAGCTTGGCAGACAGGCTGAACACTGAAGCTTTCTTT.

By share, this clone counts as medium-sized. V usage is TRBV5-1 and J usage is TRBJ2-6; 10 bases fit TRBD2. Germline trimming cut 2 bases from V and 1 base from J; bases unmatched to any gene: 6. CDR1 is SGHRS and CDR2 is YFSETQ in the germline V gene. The CDR3 extends over 18 amino acids. The CDR3 DNA is TGCGCCAGCAGCTTACCTAGCGGGGGTGCGTCTGGGGCCAACGTCCTGACTTTC. It is translated as CASSLPSGGASGANVLTF.

The V gene is TRBV5-1, the J gene TRBJ2-1, with no clear D. CDR1 is SGHRS and CDR2 is YFSETQ in the germline V gene. Trimming cost V 1 base and J 0 bases, with 11 bases left between them. This CDR3 spans 16 amino acids. In nucleotides, the CDR3 is TGCGCCAGCAGCTTGACTGCTAGTAGCTCCTACAATGAGCAGTTCTTC. Protein sequence: CASSLTASSSYNEQFF.